Reported below is one T cell receptor (beta chain). This entry comes from a study of blood T cell repertoires in COVID-19. Study in general: The United States, Italy and Spain supplied acute and convalescent COVID-19 samples. T cells, B-cell-depleted T cells, or PBMCs supplied cDNA or gDNA.

This CDR3 contains 14 residues. Germline CDR1 and CDR2: MNHNY and SVGAGI (reference sequence). V lost 8 bases to trimming and J lost 4 bases; unmatched junction nucleotides: 9. Original data processing: From reference gene primer amplification, estimates of nucleated cell counts were derived. Produced via immunoSEQ multiplex PCR; TCRdb's table is partial and in-frame only. For V, J and clone size, that table is used; D and trimming come from the DNA. The sample consists of about 33,000 clones, less than 90% of them appearing once. This chain uses TRBV6-6 with TRBJ2-3, with 7 bases aligning to TRBD2. Sample: peripheral blood. The receptor comes from a woman aged 80 or over with active or convalescent COVID-19. CDR3 bases: TGTGCCAGCCGGGTTCGGGGGGACTCAGATACGCAGTATTTT. This translates into CASRVRGDSDTQYF.